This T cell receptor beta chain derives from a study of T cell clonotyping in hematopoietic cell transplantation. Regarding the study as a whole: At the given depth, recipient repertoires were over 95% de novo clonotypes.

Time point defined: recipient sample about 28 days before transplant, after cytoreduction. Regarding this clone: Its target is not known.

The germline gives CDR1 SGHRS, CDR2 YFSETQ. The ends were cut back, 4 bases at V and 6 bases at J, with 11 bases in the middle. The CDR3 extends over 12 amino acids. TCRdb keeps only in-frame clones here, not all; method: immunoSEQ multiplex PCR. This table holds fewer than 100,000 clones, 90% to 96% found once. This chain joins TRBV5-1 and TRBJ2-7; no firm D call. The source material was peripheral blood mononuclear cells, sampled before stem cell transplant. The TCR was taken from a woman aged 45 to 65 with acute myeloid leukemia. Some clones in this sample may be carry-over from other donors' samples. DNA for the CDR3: TGCGCCAGCAGCCCCCCCGGAACCGAGCAGTACTTC. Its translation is CASSPPGTEQYF.